These 11 T cell receptor beta chains share one sample of origin, sequenced in a study of blood T cell repertoires in COVID-19 (TCRdb year 2020). The library was made by the immunoSEQ multiplex PCR assay. What TCRdb holds here is the immuneACCESS table cut down to in-frame rearrangements. Part of the clones is not present; checked against another copy, under half of the missing clones reflect an unresolved V gene, and the others are unexplained. Within this sample are hundreds of thousands of clones, with approximately 90% of them counted one time only. The ten top clones hold over 0.2% of the sample. Sequencing was carried out using peripheral blood. Receptors originate from a young woman with acute or convalescent COVID-19.

This sequence joins TRBV29-1 and TRBJ1-2, with TRBD1 identical over 8 bases. V trimming: 2 bases; J trimming: 5 bases; junction bases outside the gene matches: 4. This CDR3 is 13 amino acids long. CDR1 and CDR2 (germline): SQVTM, ANQGSEA. CDR3 DNA: TGCAGCGTTGAACCCGACAGGGGATATGGCTACACCTTC. This translates into CSVEPDRGYGYTF.

CDR3 sequence (DNA): TGCGCCAGCAGCCACCCCCAGGGCGTGGGTACAGATACGCAGTATTTT. It specifies CASSHPQGVGTDTQYF. The rearrangement links TRBV4-1 to TRBJ2-3, with D possibly being TRBD1 (5 bases). The CDR3 spans 16 residues. From germline, CDR1 is MGHRA and CDR2 YSYEKL. Trimming took off 3 bases at V and 3 bases at J, with 16 bases between the two ends.

This chain links TRBV7-7 with TRBJ2-3; D not resolved. Trimming shortened V by 6 bases and J by 2 bases, and 12 bases separated the two germline ends. Germline loops: CDR1 SSHAT, CDR2 FNYEAQ (reference sequence). This CDR3 has 14 residues. The CDR3 loop is CASSQTSDTDTQYF. DNA for the CDR3: TGTGCCAGCAGTCAAACGTCAGACACAGATACGCAGTATTTT.

This chain joins TRBV10-3 and TRBJ1-2; D may be TRBD1 (6 bases). CDR3 length: 16 amino acids. Trimming removed 4 bases at V and 2 bases at J, with 17 bases between. The V gene's germline CDR1 is ENHRY and CDR2 SYGVKD. The CDR3 reads CAISGPLQGINYGYTF. Written as DNA, the CDR3 is TGTGCCATCAGTGGCCCCCTACAGGGCATAAACTATGGCTACACCTTC.

The chain couples TRBV27 to TRBJ1-3, with D tentatively TRBD1 (6 bases). The CDR3 length is 14 residues. The V end was cut by 8 bases, the J end by 0 bases, with 11 bases between. CDR1 and CDR2 (germline): MNHEY, SMNVEV (reference sequence). CDR3 sequence (DNA): TGTGCCAGCCCGGGGGGCAACTCTGGAAACACCATATATTTT. Its translation is CASPGGNSGNTIYF.

V and J are TRBV4-3 and TRBJ1-6, with 11 bases that match TRBD1. The V and J ends lost 0 bases and 7 bases, in that order; junction bases with no gene match: 5. The CDR3 sequence is 17 residues long. Germline V gene data show CDR1 as LGHNA and CDR2 as YSLEER. The CDR3 loop is CASSQEGTGGLNSPLHF. CDR3 DNA: TGCGCCAGCAGCCAAGAAGGGACAGGGGGTTTAAATTCACCCCTCCACTTT.

This chain joins TRBV6-5 and TRBJ1-5; a weak D match, TRBD1 (5 bases). Trimming took off 8 bases at V and 0 bases at J, with 14 bases between the two ends. Per the germline V gene, CDR1 is MNHEY and CDR2 is SVGAGI. The CDR3 runs 15 residues. The CDR3 sequence: CASRGAGNSNQPQHF. As DNA, the CDR3 is TGTGCCAGCCGAGGGGCGGGGAATAGCAATCAGCCCCAGCATTTT.

The chain carries TRBV2 and TRBJ1-2; no clear D. V lost 6 bases, J lost 8 bases, and 10 bases lay in between. The CDR3 is made up of 11 amino acids. From germline, CDR1 is SNHLY and CDR2 FYNNEI. CDR3 coding DNA: TGTGCCAGCAGCCTGTCGGGGGGCTACACCTTC. This codes for CASSLSGGYTF.

This chain joins TRBV27 and TRBJ1-6, with TRBD1 as a possible D gene (6 bases). Trimming shortened V by 9 bases and J by 2 bases, and 26 bases separated the two germline ends. This CDR3 has 19 amino acids. Germline V gene lookup returns CDR1 MNHEY and CDR2 SMNVEV (reference sequence). The CDR3 protein is CARLPGPSKGETYNSPLHF. CDR3 nucleotide sequence: TGTGCCAGACTCCCCGGCCCTTCGAAGGGGGAAACCTATAATTCACCCCTCCACTTT.

In this sample, this clone turned up a few times. The chain employs TRBV19 and TRBJ1-2, with 10 bases that match TRBD1. V shed 5 bases, J shed 5 bases, and the junction held 11 bases outside the gene matches. CDR1 is LNHDA, CDR2 SQIVND, per germline (reference sequence). This CDR3 spans 16 amino acids. CDR3 in amino acids: CASSPTRQGAFYGYTF. The DNA of the CDR3 is TGTGCCAGTAGTCCGACCCGACAGGGGGCCTTTTATGGCTACACCTTC.

The chain has TRBV14 and TRBJ1-6; a possible D gene is TRBD1 (6 bases). CDR1 is SGHDN, CDR2 FVKESK, per germline. The V end lost 5 bases, the J end lost 8 bases, and 10 bases lay between the germline ends. The CDR3 is 13 amino acids. The CDR3 spells CASSYNRDSPLHF. CDR3 nucleotide sequence: TGTGCCAGCAGCTACAACAGGGATTCACCCCTCCACTTT.